This note documents a single TCR beta chain sequence. The target of this receptor is not known. No base quality information exists; no much larger clone differs at one position. V lost 4 bases and J lost 2 bases; the stretch between them is 11 bases long. Via the germline V gene, CDR1 is MNHEY and CDR2 SVGEGT. Spanning cysteine to phenylalanine, the CDR3 consists of 14 amino acids. The DNA shown is the 42-base CDR3, in frame from base 1. The data were taken from a study of blood T cell repertoires in COVID-19 (dated by TCRdb to about 2020). Background on the whole study: Samples from collaborators originated in the United States, Italy and Spain and spanned both the acute and convalescent phases of COVID-19. The prospective study material was composed of cDNA or gDNA derived from T cells, B-cell-depleted T cells, or PBMCs. Subjects who had been exposed to COVID-19, were actively infected with it, or had recovered from it provided the deeply sampled blood TCRbeta repertoires that made up the dataset. The repertoires were released in a freely available public database intended as a resource for research on the immune response to SARS-CoV-2. The samples were drawn from the first 160 participants of the ongoing ImmuneRACE study and from 950 to 1,500 subjects provided by 6 global collaborators. The sample metadata nearly always contained a de-identified subject ID, COVID-19 status, age in years and sex. Where available, HLA class I and class II types were taken from metadata supplied by the sample provider and were not determined by assay-based typing. What the work shows at the level of the full study, not this receptor alone: The amount of clinical and demographic metadata varied by source and participant and was provided uncurated.

Each collaborating institution followed its own protocols to collect whole blood in K2EDTA tubes. Collaborator samples were shipped for TCRbeta analysis as frozen whole blood, isolated PBMCs, or DNA extracted from either sample type. The immunoSEQ Assay, a bias-controlled multiplex PCR, was used to amplify TCRbeta CDR3 regions from genomic DNA. The authors processed their data as follows. The number of nucleated cells in each sample was estimated from the amplification of reference gene primers within the assay. To quantify the absolute abundance of each unique TCRbeta CDR3 rearrangement, sequence reads were collapsed and filtered. For each sample, productive Simpson clonality was calculated as the square root of Simpson's diversity index over productive rearrangements. Held by TCRdb, this immuneACCESS table contains in-frame sequences only and omits some clones. Under half of the omission traces to an unresolved V gene where checked; the cause of the rest is unknown. The DNA was the basis for D and trimming; V, J and clone size are from that table. Within this sample are 250,000 to 300,000 clones, with almost 85% of them counted one time only. 4.5% to 6% of the sample is taken by the ten largest.

Sequenced material: peripheral blood. The receptor was derived from a man in his fifties with active or convalescent COVID-19. Recombination connected TRBV6-2 or TRBV6-3 to TRBJ1-1, and possibly TRBD1, on 6 matching bases. The CDR3 region reads CASSSGGLNTEAFF. The nucleotides are TGTGCCAGCAGTTCGGGGGGCTTAAACACTGAAGCTTTCTTT.